This entry lists 30 T cell receptor beta chains sequenced from one sample in a study of T cells in Graves' hyperthyroidism and ophthalmopathy. Amplification targeted TCR beta CDR3 regions from RNA transcripts. HTBI primers drove first-round RT-PCR of the TCR CDR3. TCRdb re-derived calls from the multiplex PCR reads in MiXCR, one entry per CDR3 protein. The sample lists about 560,000 distinct CDR3 sequences; 40% to 55% were seen once. Sequenced input: peripheral blood or thyroid tissue (not recorded which). The receptors come from a woman between 18 and 30 years old with Graves' hyperthyroidism.

The chain combines TRBV2 with TRBJ1-5; D might be TRBD1 (6 bases). Trimming cost V 6 bases and J 0 bases, with 12 bases left between them. Germline CDR1 reads SNHLY; CDR2 reads FYNNEI. This CDR3 region has 15 residues. The CDR3 DNA sequence: TGTGCCAGCAGAGGACAGTTCTTTAGCAATCAGCCCCAGCATTTT. It is translated as CASRGQFFSNQPQHF.

V and J are TRBV19 and TRBJ1-1, with unresolved D. The CDR3 extends over 13 amino acids. V was pared by 8 bases and J by 3 bases, with 13 bases between. Germline V gives CDR1 LNHDA, CDR2 SQIVND (reference sequence). CDR3 bases: TGTGCCAGTGGCAAGGCGGCAGACACTGAAGCTTTCTTT. Translating it yields CASGKAADTEAFF.

There are many counts of this clonotype. The chain recombines TRBV10-3 with TRBJ1-2; D not resolved. The germline V gene has CDR1 ENHRY and CDR2 SYGVKD. This CDR3 is 14 amino acids long. V was trimmed by 0 bases and J by 2 bases, leaving 7 bases between them. This CDR3 is CAISESGGNYGYTF. The CDR3 DNA reads TGTGCCATCAGTGAGTCTGGTGGCAACTATGGCTACACCTTC.

This chain links TRBV12-3 or TRBV12-4 with TRBJ1-1; 8 bases fit TRBD1. The V segment lost 7 bases and the J segment 1 base; nucleotides outside the gene matches: 11. There are 16 residues in the CDR3. CDR3 sequence: CASNRGGSVGNTEAFF. CDR3 sequence (DNA): TGTGCCAGCAACAGGGGGGGCTCAGTGGGGAACACTGAAGCTTTCTTT.

This clonotype was seen repeatedly, ten times or more. This chain links TRBV10-3 with TRBJ1-1; tentative D call: TRBD1 (5 bases). The V end was cut by 4 bases, the J end by 1 base, with 10 bases between. Germline CDR1 is ENHRY and CDR2 is SYGVKD. The CDR3 covers 14 residues. The CDR3 coding sequence is TGTGCCATCAGTGGGGTAACAGGGAACACTGAAGCTTTCTTT. It specifies CAISGVTGNTEAFF.

CDR3 sequence: CASSGGRMALHF. The CDR3 DNA is TGTGCCAGCTCGGGGGGGCGCATGGCCCTCCACTTT. The rearrangement uses TRBV12-3 or TRBV12-4 and TRBJ1-6; TRBD1 is a possible D gene (6 bases). This CDR3 region has 12 residues. V lost 8 bases and J 14 bases, leaving 16 bases between the germline ends.

V and J are TRBV20-1 and TRBJ2-7; 12 nucleotides match TRBD2. The J segment lost 6 bases and the V segment lost 6 bases, leaving 9 bases of the junction unmatched. The germline CDR1 and CDR2 sequences are DFQATT and SNEGSKA (reference sequence). This CDR3 region has 14 residues. The CDR3 loop reads CSAPKLTSGSEQYF. CDR3 DNA sequence: TGCAGTGCCCCGAAATTGACTAGCGGGAGCGAGCAGTACTTC.

The J gene is TRBJ2-5, the V gene TRBV7-2, with D unclear. Germline CDR1 reads SGHTA; CDR2 reads FQGNSA. The germline V and J ends were trimmed by 4 bases and 10 bases, with 4 bases remaining between them. The CDR3 contains 9 residues. This CDR3 is CASSSSQYF. DNA of the CDR3: TGTGCCAGCAGCTCGAGCCAGTACTTC. The complete variable domain, with remaining parts taken from reference TRBV7-2 and TRBJ2-5, reads GAGVSQSPSNKVTEKGKDVELRCDPISGHTALYWYRQSLGQGLEFLIYFQGNSAPDKSGLPSDRFSAERTGGSVSTLTIQRTQQEDSAVYLCASSSSQYFGPGTRLLVL.

CDR3 region: CASTTLPGLNTEAFF. The DNA of the CDR3 is TGTGCCAGCACCACTTTACCGGGGTTGAACACTGAAGCTTTCTTT. The chain has TRBV14 and TRBJ1-1; D is ambiguous. V lost 7 bases and J 0 bases, leaving 15 bases between the germline ends. From germline, CDR1 is SGHDN and CDR2 FVKESK. The CDR3 is made up of 15 amino acids.

CDR3 nucleotide sequence: TGTGCCAGCGGGGCACTAGCGGCAAAAGAGACCCAGTACTTC. Amino acid sequence: CASGALAAKETQYF. The V call is TRBV6-1, the J call TRBJ2-5; TRBD2 aligns across 8 bases. CDR1 and CDR2 (germline): MNHNS, SASEGT. With V trimmed by 8 bases and J by 3 bases, 8 bases remained unmatched. The CDR3 is 14 residues long.

This clonotype was counted once. This chain connects TRBV7-6 to TRBJ2-7; D remains ambiguous. The V gene's germline CDR1 is SGHVS and CDR2 FNYEAQ. V was trimmed by 5 bases and J by 6 bases, leaving 11 bases between them. CDR3 length: 12 amino acids. The CDR3 coding sequence is TGTGCCAGCAGCCCAACTGGGTTCGAGCAGTACTTC. It encodes CASSPTGFEQYF.

The chain has TRBV15 and TRBJ1-2; D remains unclear. V lost 3 bases and J 4 bases, leaving 9 bases between the germline ends. Germline CDR1 reads LNHNV; CDR2 reads YYDKDF (reference sequence). This CDR3 comprises 13 residues. As DNA, the CDR3 is TGTGCCACCAGCAGTGACAAGCCCTATGGCTACACCTTC. Protein product: CATSSDKPYGYTF.

CDR3 amino acids: CASSVGGQLHYGYTF. Here the CDR3 DNA reads TGTGCCAGCAGCGTAGGGGGACAGCTCCACTATGGCTACACCTTC. The chain couples TRBV9 to TRBJ1-2; 7 nucleotides line up with TRBD1. V was pared by 0 bases and J by 3 bases, with 5 bases of the junction left unmatched. From germline, CDR1 is SGDLS and CDR2 YYNGEE. The CDR3 has 15 residues. Full variable domain (rest looked up from reference TRBV9 and TRBJ1-2): DSGVTQTPKHLITATGQRVTLRCSPRSGDLSVYWYQQSLDQGLQFLIQYYNGEERAKGNILERFSAQQFPDLHSELNLSSLELGDSALYFCASSVGGQLHYGYTFGSGTRLTVV.

This clonotype was detected ten times or more. The V and J genes are TRBV10-2 and TRBJ2-7; D is possibly TRBD1 or TRBD2 (5 bases each). The CDR3 consists of 13 residues. Trimming left V 6 bases short and J 5 bases short, with 14 bases between. Germline V lookup: CDR1 WSHSY, CDR2 SAAADI. CDR3 sequence (DNA): TGCGCCAGCAGCCGGGACCTATTCAACGAGCAGTACTTC. Translating gives CASSRDLFNEQYF.

This clonotype was seen at least ten times. This chain links TRBV2 with TRBJ1-5; 9 nucleotides line up with TRBD1. After removal of 9 bases from V and 4 bases from J, the junction contained 4 bases not matched to a gene. This CDR3 is 13 amino acids long. The V gene's germline CDR1 is SNHLY and CDR2 FYNNEI. CDR3 sequence reads: CASVGQGNQPQHF. The CDR3, as DNA: TGTGCCAGTGTGGGACAGGGAAATCAGCCCCAGCATTTT.

This clonotype was observed at least ten times. The V gene is TRBV29-1, the J gene TRBJ1-1; tentative D call: TRBD1 (5 bases). The CDR3 extends over 12 amino acids. Germline CDR1 SQVTM, CDR2 ANQGSEA. V shed 4 bases and J shed 1 base, with 7 bases lying between them. The CDR3 DNA is TGCAGCGTTGGAGGACAGAACACTGAAGCTTTCTTT. The encoded protein is CSVGGQNTEAFF.

V and J are TRBV7-2 and TRBJ1-2, with a possible D match to TRBD1 (5 bases). Germline CDR1 is SGHTA and CDR2 is FQGNSA. The CDR3 is 12 amino acids. Trimming stripped 5 bases from V and 4 bases from J, with 8 bases between. In nucleotides, the CDR3 is TGTGCCAGCAGCCACGGGGGCTATGGCTACACCTTC. It yields the protein CASSHGGYGYTF.

The rearrangement links TRBV7-9 to TRBJ1-4; 7 positions agree with TRBD1. This CDR3 has 15 amino acids. Germline lookup yields CDR1 SEHNR and CDR2 FQNEAQ (reference sequence). V was clipped by 5 bases and J by 8 bases; unmatched bases: 11. CDR3 coding DNA: TGTGCCAGCAGCCTAAGACAGGGAAGGGACGAAAAACTGTTTTTT. Translation gives CASSLRQGRDEKLFF. Filled out from reference TRBV7-9 and TRBJ1-4, the complete variable domain reads DTGVSQNPRHKITKRGQNVTFRCDPISEHNRLYWYRQTLGQGPEFLTYFQNEAQLEKSRLLSDRFSAERPKGSFSTLEIQRTEQGDSAMYLCASSLRQGRDEKLFFGSGTQLSVL.

The rearrangement links TRBV29-1 to TRBJ1-1; no clear D gene. The V end was cut by 6 bases, the J end by 0 bases, with 5 bases between. This CDR3 is built from 11 residues. Germline CDR1 and CDR2: SQVTM and ANQGSEA. CDR3 protein: CSVGMNTEAFF. CDR3 DNA: TGCAGCGTGGGTATGAACACTGAAGCTTTCTTT.

The CDR3 DNA reads TGTGCCAGCAGCTTATGGCAGGGCCCTGACTCTGGGGCCAACGTCCTGACTTTC. As protein: CASSLWQGPDSGANVLTF. The V and J genes are TRBV11-3 and TRBJ2-6; tentatively, D is TRBD1 (5 bases). CDR1 is SGHNT, CDR2 YENEEA, per germline. The CDR3 length is 18 residues. Trimming took 2 bases from V and 0 from J, leaving 14 bases between them.

This clonotype was seen a handful of times. This chain uses TRBV19 with TRBJ2-7, with D possibly matching TRBD2 (6 bases). The CDR3 is 15 amino acids. Germline V gene sequence: CDR1 LNHDA, CDR2 SQIVND (reference sequence). V was pared by 5 bases and J by 1 base, with 15 bases between. The CDR3 protein is CASSPLLGGSYEQYF. CDR3 coding DNA: TGTGCCAGTAGTCCCCTCCTGGGGGGTTCCTACGAGCAGTACTTC.

This clonotype showed up just a few times. CDR3 in DNA: TGTGCCAGCAGTGAAAGTGGCGGAGCACTTGGCTACACCTTC. This codes for CASSESGGALGYTF. V gene TRBV2 combines with J gene TRBJ1-2; no definite D call. Germline V gene sequence: CDR1 SNHLY, CDR2 FYNNEI. CDR3 length: 14 residues. V lost 2 bases to trimming and J lost 7 bases, with 14 bases between them.

This chain connects TRBV19 to TRBJ1-2; 7 nucleotides line up with TRBD1. The J segment lost 4 bases and the V segment lost 6 bases, leaving 11 bases of the junction unmatched. Per germline, CDR1 LNHDA and CDR2 SQIVND (reference sequence). The CDR3 is 15 residues long. Here the CDR3 reads CASRPRDSGIYGYTF. CDR3 DNA sequence: TGTGCCAGTAGACCCCGGGACAGTGGGATCTATGGCTACACCTTC.

The rearrangement joins TRBV20-1 to TRBJ1-5, with no clear D. The germline V gene encodes CDR1 DFQATT and CDR2 SNEGSKA (reference sequence). The length of the CDR3 is 13 residues. V was trimmed by 1 base and J by 1 base, leaving 5 bases between them. The CDR3 sequence: CSARGRSNQPQHF. CDR3 DNA: TGCAGTGCTAGAGGTCGGAGCAATCAGCCCCAGCATTTT.

Note on this clonotype: An end of the junction differs from the germline gene, which may be a read error. The rearrangement uses TRBV24-1 and TRBJ2-2; D might be TRBD1 (6 bases). The CDR3 extends over 14 amino acids. CDR1 is KGHDR and CDR2 is SFDVKD in the germline V gene. CDR3 nucleotides: TGTGCCAGCAGTGGGACACATAACACCGGGGAGCTGTTTTTT. Protein: CASSGTHNTGELFF.

A few counts support this clonotype. This may stem from a read error, because a much larger clone lies one nucleotide away. CDR3 DNA: TGTGCCAGCAGTTTAACCAATTCACCCCTCCACTTT. Its protein product is CASSLTNSPLHF. The chain employs TRBV12-3 or TRBV12-4 and TRBJ1-6; D remains ambiguous. This CDR3 is built from 12 residues. Trimming took 2 bases from V and 7 from J, leaving 3 bases between them.

This clonotype was seen repeatedly, ten times or more. The chain combines TRBV7-2 with TRBJ1-6, with no clear D. The CDR3 sequence is 13 residues long. V lost 5 bases, J lost 6 bases, and 8 bases lay in between. Germline V CDR1 and CDR2: SGHTA, FQGNSA. The CDR3 DNA reads as TGTGCCAGCAGCCCCCGGGGTAATTCACCCCTCCACTTT. Translated, it gives CASSPRGNSPLHF.

The rearrangement joins TRBV29-1 to TRBJ1-1, with 7 positions matching TRBD1. V lost 6 bases to trimming and J lost 1 base; unmatched junction nucleotides: 14. The CDR3 extends over 16 amino acids. Germline CDR1 SQVTM, CDR2 ANQGSEA. As DNA, the CDR3 is TGCAGCGTCGGTAACAGGGGCGCAGGACAGAACACTGAAGCTTTCTTT. Translating gives CSVGNRGAGQNTEAFF.

The rearrangement joins TRBV7-9 to TRBJ2-7, with D perhaps being TRBD1 or TRBD2 (5 bases each). CDR1 and CDR2 from the germline V gene are SEHNR and FQNEAQ (reference sequence). With 3 bases removed from V and 1 base from J, the gap between germline ends came to 25 bases. This CDR3 is 19 amino acids long. The CDR3 loop reads CASSFKLGVRGSRSYEQYF. CDR3 in DNA: TGTGCCAGCAGCTTTAAATTGGGGGTGAGGGGTTCGAGGTCCTACGAGCAGTACTTC.

The chain links TRBV7-9 to TRBJ2-7; 9 bases match TRBD1. Germline V lookup: CDR1 SEHNR, CDR2 FQNEAQ (reference sequence). The CDR3 contains 14 residues. V trimming: 5 bases; J trimming: 3 bases; junction bases outside the gene matches: 5. The CDR3 sequence: CASSRDRDFYEQYF. The DNA of the CDR3 is TGTGCCAGCAGCCGGGACAGGGATTTCTACGAGCAGTACTTC. The entire variable domain, with the rest obtained from reference TRBV7-9 and TRBJ2-7, is as follows: DTGVSQNPRHKITKRGQNVTFRCDPISEHNRLYWYRQTLGQGPEFLTYFQNEAQLEKSRLLSDRFSAERPKGSFSTLEIQRTEQGDSAMYLCASSRDRDFYEQYFGPGTRLTVT.